This T cell receptor (beta chain) was recovered during a study of radiotherapy plus CTLA-4 blockade in lung cancer. Profiling relied on immunoSEQ multiplex PCR, and the TCRdb table lists in-frame clones only, not all of them. Here the sample spans about 46,000 clones, 77% being singletons. Alongside CTLA-4 blockade with ipilimumab, patients with chemo-refractory metastatic non-small-cell lung cancer received focal radiation. Whole-study results and caveats: In blood, after radiotherapy plus ipilimumab, tumor-derived TCR clones expanded.

After removal of 4 bases from V and 8 bases from J, the junction contained 14 bases not matched to a gene. The CDR3 runs to 15 residues. From germline, CDR1 is SGHRS and CDR2 YFSETQ. This clone was counted a few times. Antigen unknown. The chain carries TRBV5-1 and TRBJ1-2, with 7 bases aligning to TRBD1. The origin of this receptor is a human donor with non-small cell lung cancer whose response to radiotherapy plus ipilimumab could not be evaluated. The material was peripheral blood, obtained from a patient treated with radiotherapy plus ipilimumab. The DNA for the CDR3 is TGCGCCAGCAGCCCGGACAGGCCGCCTGGGGTAGGCTACACCTTC. It is translated as CASSPDRPPGVGYTF.